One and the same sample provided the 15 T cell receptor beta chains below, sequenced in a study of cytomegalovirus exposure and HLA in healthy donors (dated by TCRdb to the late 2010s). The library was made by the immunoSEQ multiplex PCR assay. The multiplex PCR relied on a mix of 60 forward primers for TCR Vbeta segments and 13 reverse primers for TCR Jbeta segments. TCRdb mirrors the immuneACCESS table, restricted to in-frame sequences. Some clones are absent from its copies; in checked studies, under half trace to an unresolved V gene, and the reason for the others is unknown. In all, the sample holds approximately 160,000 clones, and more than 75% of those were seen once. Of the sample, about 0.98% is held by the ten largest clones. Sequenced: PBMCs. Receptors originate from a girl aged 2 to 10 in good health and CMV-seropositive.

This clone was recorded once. This CDR3 is CASSARPGSTQETQYF. The CDR3 bases are TGCGCCAGCAGCGCGCGCCCAGGATCTACCCAAGAGACCCAGTACTTC. The chain carries TRBV5-1 and TRBJ2-5; D gene unclear. This CDR3 has 16 residues. Trimming shortened V by 4 bases and J by 1 base, and 17 bases separated the two germline ends. Germline V gene data show CDR1 as SGHRS and CDR2 as YFSETQ.

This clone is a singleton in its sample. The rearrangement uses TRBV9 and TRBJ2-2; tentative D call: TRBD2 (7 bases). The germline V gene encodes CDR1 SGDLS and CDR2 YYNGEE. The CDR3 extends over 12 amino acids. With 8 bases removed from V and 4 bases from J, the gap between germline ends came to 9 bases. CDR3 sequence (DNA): TGTGCCAGTGCGGGGGCCACCGGGGAGCTGTTTTTT. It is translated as CASAGATGELFF.

Written as DNA, the CDR3 is TGTGCCAGCAGCTCGGTCGACAGAGTTAACACTGAAGCTTTCTTT. Translated: CASSSVDRVNTEAFF. This sequence joins TRBV13 and TRBJ1-1, with D maybe TRBD1 (5 bases). V lost 4 bases and J lost 2, with 14 bases in between. CDR1 and CDR2 (germline): PRHDT, FYEKMQ (reference sequence). The CDR3 extends over 15 amino acids.

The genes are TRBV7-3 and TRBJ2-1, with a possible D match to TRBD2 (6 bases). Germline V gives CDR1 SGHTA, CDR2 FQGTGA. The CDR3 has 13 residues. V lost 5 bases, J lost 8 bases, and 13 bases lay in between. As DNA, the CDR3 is TGTGCCAGCAGCCGTTTGGCGGGGCATGAGCAGTTCTTC. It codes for CASSRLAGHEQFF. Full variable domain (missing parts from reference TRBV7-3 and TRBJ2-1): GAGVSQTPSNKVTEKGKYVELRCDPISGHTALYWYRQSLGQGPEFLIYFQGTGAADDSGLPNDRFFAVRPEGSVSTLKIQRTERGDSAVYLCASSRLAGHEQFFGPGTRLTVL.

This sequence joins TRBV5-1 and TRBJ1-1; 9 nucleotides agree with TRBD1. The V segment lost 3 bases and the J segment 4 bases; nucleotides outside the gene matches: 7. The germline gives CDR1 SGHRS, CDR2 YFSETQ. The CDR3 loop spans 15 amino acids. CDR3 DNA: TGCGCCAGCAGCTACTGGGACAGGGAAGGCACTGAAGCTTTCTTT. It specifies CASSYWDREGTEAFF.

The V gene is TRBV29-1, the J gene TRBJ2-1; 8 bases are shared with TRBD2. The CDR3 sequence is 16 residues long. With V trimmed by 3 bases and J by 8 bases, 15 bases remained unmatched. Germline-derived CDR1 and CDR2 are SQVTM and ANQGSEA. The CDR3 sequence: CSVDMAGGPNYDEQFF. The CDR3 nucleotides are TGCAGCGTTGATATGGCGGGAGGTCCCAATTACGATGAGCAGTTCTTC.

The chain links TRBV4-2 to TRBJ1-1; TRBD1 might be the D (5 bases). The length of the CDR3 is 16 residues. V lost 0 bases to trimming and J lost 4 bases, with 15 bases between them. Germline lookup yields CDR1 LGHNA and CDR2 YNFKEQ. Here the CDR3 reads CASSQDQGQGGTEAFF. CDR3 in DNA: TGTGCCAGCAGCCAAGATCAAGGCCAGGGTGGCACTGAAGCTTTCTTT.

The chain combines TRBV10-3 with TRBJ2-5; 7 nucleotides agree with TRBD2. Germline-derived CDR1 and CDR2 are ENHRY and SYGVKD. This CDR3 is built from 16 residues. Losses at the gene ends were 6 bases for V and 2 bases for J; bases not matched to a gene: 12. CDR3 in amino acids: CAISQGPSGLQETQYF. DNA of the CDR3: TGTGCCATCAGCCAGGGACCTAGCGGACTTCAAGAGACCCAGTACTTC.

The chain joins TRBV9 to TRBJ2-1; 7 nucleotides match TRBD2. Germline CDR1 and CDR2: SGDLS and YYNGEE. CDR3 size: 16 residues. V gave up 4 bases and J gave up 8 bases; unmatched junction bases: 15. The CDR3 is CASSPPSGGSFDEQFF. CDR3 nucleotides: TGTGCCAGCAGCCCACCTTCCGGCGGGAGTTTCGATGAGCAGTTCTTC.

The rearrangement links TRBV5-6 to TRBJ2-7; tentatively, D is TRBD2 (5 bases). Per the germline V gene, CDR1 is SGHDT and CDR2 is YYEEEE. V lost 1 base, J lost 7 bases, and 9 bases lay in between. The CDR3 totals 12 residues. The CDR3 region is CASSLRSGEQYF. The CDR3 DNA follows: TGTGCCAGCAGCTTGCGATCGGGGGAGCAGTACTTC.

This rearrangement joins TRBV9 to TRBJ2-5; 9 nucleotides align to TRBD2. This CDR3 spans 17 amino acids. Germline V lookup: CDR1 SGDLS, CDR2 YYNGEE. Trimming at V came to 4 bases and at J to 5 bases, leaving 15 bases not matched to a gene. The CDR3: CASSTHLYGTSRETQYF. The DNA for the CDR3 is TGTGCCAGCAGCACACACCTCTATGGGACTAGCCGTGAGACCCAGTACTTC.

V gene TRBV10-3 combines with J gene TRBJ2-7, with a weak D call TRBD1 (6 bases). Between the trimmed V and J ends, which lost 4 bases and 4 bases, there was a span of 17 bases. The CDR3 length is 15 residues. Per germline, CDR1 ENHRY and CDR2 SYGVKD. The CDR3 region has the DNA TGTGCCATCAGTGGTGGGGGCCTCTCCCCTTACGAGCAGTACTTC. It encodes CAISGGGLSPYEQYF.

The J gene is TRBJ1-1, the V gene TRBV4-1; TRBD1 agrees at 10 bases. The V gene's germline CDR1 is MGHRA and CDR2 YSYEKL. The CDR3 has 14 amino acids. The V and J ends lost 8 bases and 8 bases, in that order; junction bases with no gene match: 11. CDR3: CASLPGQGPSEAFF. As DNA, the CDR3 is TGCGCCAGCCTACCGGGACAGGGGCCTTCGGAAGCTTTCTTT.

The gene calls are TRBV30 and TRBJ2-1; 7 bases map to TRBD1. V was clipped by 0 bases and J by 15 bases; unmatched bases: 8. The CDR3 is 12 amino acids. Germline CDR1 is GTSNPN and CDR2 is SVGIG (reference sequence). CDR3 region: CAWSVGVTGTFF. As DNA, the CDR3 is TGTGCCTGGAGTGTAGGCGTGACAGGGACGTTCTTC.

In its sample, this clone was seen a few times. In DNA, the CDR3 is TGTGCCAGCAGCTTGGGCGGGAGCTCCTACGAGCAGTACTTC. Translation gives CASSLGGSSYEQYF. The V gene is TRBV5-6, the J gene TRBJ2-7; 7 bases are shared with TRBD2. CDR1 and CDR2 from the germline V gene are SGHDT and YYEEEE. The CDR3 has 14 amino acids. Trimming removed 0 bases from V and 0 bases from J; junction bases left unmatched: 0. Using reference TRBV5-6 and TRBJ2-7 for the parts outside the CDR3, the full variable domain is DAGVTQSPTHLIKTRGQQVTLRCSPKSGHDTVSWYQQALGQGPQFIFQYYEEEERQRGNFPDRFSGHQFPNYSSELNVNALLLGDSALYLCASSLGGSSYEQYFGPGTRLTVT.